This TCR beta chain derives from a study of control samples from healthy donors and cancer patients. The CDR3 consists of 13 residues. V dropped 5 bases and J dropped 5 bases, with 13 bases sitting between them. Germline assignment: CDR1 GTSNPN and CDR2 SVGIG (reference sequence). Sequencing was performed with immunoSEQ multiplex PCR; in TCRdb, only in-frame clones are kept and a portion is missing. The sample consists of about 110,000 clones, around four fifths of them appearing once. This TCR came from a man younger than 30 in good health. The V and J genes are TRBV30 and TRBJ1-5, with D possibly TRBD1 on 5 matching bases. Sequenced material: blood. CDR3 DNA: TGTGCCTGGTGTGACAGAGCCGATCAGCCCCAGCATTTT. Its protein is CAWCDRADQPQHF. The complete variable domain, with remaining parts taken from reference TRBV30 and TRBJ1-5, reads SQTIHQWPATLVQPVGSPLSLECTVEGTSNPNLYWYRQAAGRGLQLLFYSVGIGQISSEVPQNLSASRPQDRQFILSSKKLLLSDSGFYLCAWCDRADQPQHFGDGTRLSIL.